Sequencing of this T cell receptor beta chain was carried out in a study of T cell responses to AZD1222 COVID-19 vaccine. V was trimmed by 5 bases and J by 7 bases, leaving 21 bases between them. From germline, CDR1 is MNHEY and CDR2 SVGEGT. The CDR3 has 16 residues. Sequenced by immunoSEQ multiplex PCR; TCRdb stores in-frame clones only, minus some. The sample holds around 80,000 clones; approximately 85% are singletons and the top ten take less than 11%. The source was peripheral blood, collected 28 days after the second AZD1222 dose. The receptor's source is an adult who received the AZD1222 COVID-19 vaccine. The chain employs TRBV6-2 or TRBV6-3 and TRBJ2-1; D could derive from TRBD1 or TRBD2 (5 bases each). CDR3 nucleotide sequence: TGTGCCAGCAGTAAATCCGGGACCCGCAGGTGGAATGAGCAGTTCTTC. Residues: CASSKSGTRRWNEQFF.